The rows below give T cell receptor beta chains drawn from one sample of a study of early T cells in non-severe SARS-CoV-2 infection. Each CDR3 protein gets one entry after TCRdb re-called the 5' RACE reads with MiXCR. The table includes tens of thousands of distinct CDR3 sequences, about 6.7% detected once. Sample: whole blood. The receptor set was obtained from an adult who was a healthcare worker with PCR-confirmed SARS-CoV-2 infection or an uninfected control (not recorded which). The conserved cysteine and the conserved F or W are not part of the CDR3 here. Part of the rows lack a size; the others show once, few, many or a class for expanded clones.

size	V	J	CDR3
many	TRBV20-1	TRBJ2-5	SARAGNTLETQY
few	TRBV29-1	TRBJ2-1	SVDKQINNEQF
-	TRBV7-3	TRBJ2-3	ASSLRGLASGSTDTQY
-	TRBV28	TRBJ1-5	ASRPGPDSLPQH
many	TRBV24-1	TRBJ2-3	ATSDLAGDTDTQY
many	TRBV28	TRBJ2-7	ASSFAGTGRREQY
-	TRBV12-3/TRBV12-4	TRBJ2-7	ASSRTGIYEQY
many	TRBV28	TRBJ1-1	ASSSAGMNTEAF
many	TRBV7-3	TRBJ2-1	ASSLIGENNEQF
-	TRBV5-5	TRBJ2-2	ASSLVFMGSTGELF
few	TRBV12-3/TRBV12-4	TRBJ2-3	ASSTVDTQY
few	TRBV20-1	TRBJ1-1	SASGGTEAF
few	TRBV10-3	TRBJ2-1	AINPGTSGKSNEQF
few	TRBV3-1	TRBJ2-2	ASSQELAENTGELF
medium-sized	TRBV7-9	TRBJ2-7	ASSAGTTSYEQY
few	TRBV10-3	TRBJ2-5	AISLTRDQETQY
many	TRBV18	TRBJ1-1	ASSPDTRNTEAF
many	TRBV28	TRBJ2-1	ASSQLAGINNEQF
few	TRBV20-1	TRBJ2-5	SARDHPAGKGPQY
many	TRBV20-1	TRBJ2-1	SARESWTPETSGRIDNEQF
many	TRBV29-1	TRBJ2-1	SVDLGGAMSNEQF
many	TRBV27	TRBJ2-6	ASRRQGTTFSGANVLT
-	TRBV14	TRBJ1-6	ASSATGDSPLH
medium-sized	TRBV20-1	TRBJ2-6	SARPDRGRLSGANVLT
many	TRBV28	TRBJ2-2	ASSLGNTGELF
-	TRBV29-1	TRBJ2-2	SVEDTATGELF
-	TRBV28	TRBJ2-7	ASRLPAGGGGEQY
many	TRBV10-1	TRBJ2-7	ASSVGGQQY
many	TRBV5-1	TRBJ1-1	ASSLEGRGNAEAF
many	TRBV20-1	TRBJ2-7	SAPEPLRLAGGGYEQY
-	TRBV7-2	TRBJ2-7	ASSQAPGTYEQY